Listed here are 19 T cell receptor beta chains from one sample, sequenced in a study of T cells expressing NK-cell markers. After re-calling the 5' RACE reads, TCRdb lists one entry per CDR3 protein, DNA absent. The table lists 550,000 to 600,000 distinct CDR3 sequences. The source material was blood T cells: a sorted CD56 or NKG2C T cell subset, CD4+ or CD8+ T cells, or bulk PBMC T cells (not recorded which). The source of these receptors is a man between 18 and 29 years old in good health.

The chain carries TRBV7-6 and TRBJ2-1; the D gene TCRdb calls, TRBD1, cannot be checked with no DNA. The CDR3 is 14 amino acids. The germline V gene has CDR1 SGHVS and CDR2 FNYEAQ. CDR3 sequence reads: CASSSKGGYNEQFF.

The chain couples TRBV7-9 to TRBJ2-1; with no DNA, the TCRdb D assignment of TRBD2 cannot be verified. This CDR3 has 14 residues. CDR1 and CDR2 (germline): SEHNR, FQNEAQ (reference sequence). The CDR3 loop is CASSTPPEKNEQFF.

This rearrangement joins TRBV5-6 to TRBJ1-4; the D gene TCRdb calls, TRBD1, cannot be checked with no DNA. The CDR3 extends over 15 amino acids. Germline CDR1 reads SGHDT; CDR2 reads YYEEEE. This CDR3 is CASSLKIGTGEKLFF.

The rearrangement uses TRBV9 and TRBJ2-1; TCRdb indicates TRBD2, and absent DNA this call remains unverified. The germline gives CDR1 SGDLS, CDR2 YYNGEE. The CDR3 totals 17 residues. The CDR3 loop is CASSTGTSGEIYNEQFF.

This chain joins TRBV7-9 and TRBJ2-7; TCRdb's D gene call, TRBD2, goes unchecked for lack of DNA. CDR1 SEHNR and CDR2 FQNEAQ come from the germline V gene (reference sequence). The CDR3 covers 15 residues. Here the CDR3 reads CASSPPLGGDYEQYF. Supplemented by reference TRBV7-9 and TRBJ2-7, the full variable domain reads DTGVSQNPRHKITKRGQNVTFRCDPISEHNRLYWYRQTLGQGPEFLTYFQNEAQLEKSRLLSDRFSAERPKGSFSTLEIQRTEQGDSAMYLCASSPPLGGDYEQYFGPGTRLTVT.

The chain joins TRBV20-1 to TRBJ2-7; TCRdb names TRBD1, which stays unverified in the absence of DNA. CDR3 length: 17 residues. Per germline, CDR1 DFQATT and CDR2 SNEGSKA (reference sequence). The CDR3 reads CSARALESGTLAYEQYF.

The genes are TRBV6-1 and TRBJ2-7; TCRdb gives TRBD1 as the D gene, but with no DNA this cannot be confirmed. Looked up from germline, CDR1 is MNHNS and CDR2 is SASEGT. The CDR3 loop spans 15 amino acids. This chain's CDR3 is CASIQLRPPGLVQYF.

The chain combines TRBV18 with TRBJ2-7; the TRBD2 assignment by TCRdb is unverifiable without DNA. The CDR3 length is 19 residues. Germline loops: CDR1 KGHSH, CDR2 LQKENI. Here the CDR3 reads CASSPFGRAPIRPNYEQYF.

The chain recombines TRBV14 with TRBJ2-3; TCRdb calls TRBD1, which cannot be checked without DNA. The germline gives CDR1 SGHDN, CDR2 FVKESK. This CDR3 has 16 residues. Here the CDR3 reads CASSAVRPGRTDTQYF.

The gene calls are TRBV18 and TRBJ2-7; TCRdb's D call, TRBD1, is unchecked because there is no DNA. Germline values: CDR1 KGHSH, CDR2 LQKENI. The CDR3 is 15 amino acids. This chain's CDR3 is CASSLGTGAVYEQYF.

The chain is built from TRBV29-1 and TRBJ1-3. Per the germline V gene, CDR1 is SQVTM and CDR2 is ANQGSEA. The CDR3 has 12 amino acids. The CDR3: CSVAETGNTIYF.

The J gene is TRBJ2-2, the V gene TRBV7-6; the D call from TCRdb, TRBD1, cannot be confirmed without DNA. The CDR3 runs to 16 residues. CDR1 and CDR2 (germline): SGHVS, FNYEAQ. CDR3 amino acids: CASSSQGAYGTGELFF.

The chain combines TRBV7-3 with TRBJ2-2; the TRBD1 assignment by TCRdb is unverifiable without DNA. The CDR3 is made up of 13 amino acids. The germline CDR1 and CDR2 sequences are SGHTA and FQGTGA. CDR3 protein: CASSSPGARELFF.

The genes are TRBV20-1 and TRBJ2-4; TCRdb's D call of TRBD2 is untestable without DNA. The CDR3 is 15 amino acids. From germline, CDR1 is DFQATT and CDR2 SNEGSKA (reference sequence). CDR3 region: CSASGLAGAENIQYF.

V is TRBV15 and J is TRBJ2-1; TCRdb names TRBD2, which stays unverified in the absence of DNA. The CDR3 is 19 amino acids. In germline, CDR1 is LNHNV, CDR2 YYDKDF (reference sequence). CDR3: CATSRDSLAGWGMANEQFF.

The rearrangement links TRBV6-1 to TRBJ2-6. There are 16 residues in the CDR3. Germline CDR1 is MNHNS and CDR2 is SASEGT. CDR3 region: CASMRTETSGANVLTF.

The gene calls are TRBV11-2 and TRBJ2-1; lacking DNA, the TRBD1 call made by TCRdb goes unchecked. The CDR3 runs 12 residues. Germline CDR1 SGHAT, CDR2 FQNNGV. The CDR3: CASSLTGTGQFF. Looking up the rest from reference TRBV11-2 and TRBJ2-1 gives the full variable domain: EAGVAQSPRYKIIEKRQSVAFWCNPISGHATLYWYQQILGQGPKLLIQFQNNGVVDDSQLPKDRFSAERLKGVDSTLKIQPAKLEDSAVYLCASSLTGTGQFFGPGTRLTVL.

V usage is TRBV9 and J usage is TRBJ2-1. This CDR3 region has 14 residues. Germline V lookup: CDR1 SGDLS, CDR2 YYNGEE. CDR3 sequence reads: CASSVGAGEAEQFF.

This rearrangement joins TRBV12-3 or TRBV12-4 to TRBJ1-3. The CDR3 contains 15 residues. CDR3 loop: CASILSGLSGNTIYF.